The T cell receptor (beta chain) under discussion was sequenced for a study of shared clonotypes between healthy human individuals. Concerning this clone itself: Its specificity is not known.

Study observations and caveats: Rarefaction exposed incomplete sorted-subset sequencing despite large depth. Memory subsets had estimated richness that was generally smaller than that of naive subsets. About 5% of naive CD4 clonotypes were common to four donors.

Naive CD8 cells lacked CD45RO and underwent positive selection for CCR7, leaving out terminally differentiated effector memory CD45RA+ cells. All participating donors were Caucasian adults from Nashville, Tennessee. Clones were sequenced by immunoSEQ multiplex PCR, and TCRdb holds only the in-frame ones, with some missing. The table has over 750,000 clones, about 96% seen once. The clonotype was recovered from a man aged 30 to 39 in good health. Sample: naive CD8+ T cells sorted from blood.

The CDR3 DNA reads as TGTGCCAGCAGCTTAAACATCTTTTCTGGGGCCAACGTCCTGACTTTC. Protein product: CASSLNIFSGANVLTF. The V gene is TRBV11-2, the J gene TRBJ2-6, with no clear D. The V gene lost 2 bases and the J gene lost 1 base, with 9 bases spanning the gap. The length of the CDR3 is 16 residues. Germline loops: CDR1 SGHAT, CDR2 FQNNGV.